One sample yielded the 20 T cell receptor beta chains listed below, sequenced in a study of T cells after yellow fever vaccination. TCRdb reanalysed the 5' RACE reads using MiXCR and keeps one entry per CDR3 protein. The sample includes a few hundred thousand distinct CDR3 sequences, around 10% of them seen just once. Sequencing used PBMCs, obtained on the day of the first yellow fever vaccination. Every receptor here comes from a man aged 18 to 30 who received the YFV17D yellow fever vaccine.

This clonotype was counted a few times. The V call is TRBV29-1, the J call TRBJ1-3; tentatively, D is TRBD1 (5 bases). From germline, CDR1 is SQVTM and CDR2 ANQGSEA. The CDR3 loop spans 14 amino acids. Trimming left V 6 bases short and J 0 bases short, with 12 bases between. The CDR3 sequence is CSVRTGFSGNTIYF. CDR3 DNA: TGCAGCGTGCGAACAGGATTCTCTGGAAACACCATATATTTT.

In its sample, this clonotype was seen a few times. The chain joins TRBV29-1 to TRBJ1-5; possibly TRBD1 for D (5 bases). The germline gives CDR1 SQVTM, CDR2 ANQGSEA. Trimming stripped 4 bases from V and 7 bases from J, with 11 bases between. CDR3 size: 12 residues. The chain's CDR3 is CSVGGGGQPQHF. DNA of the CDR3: TGCAGCGTTGGGGGCGGGGGACAGCCCCAGCATTTT.

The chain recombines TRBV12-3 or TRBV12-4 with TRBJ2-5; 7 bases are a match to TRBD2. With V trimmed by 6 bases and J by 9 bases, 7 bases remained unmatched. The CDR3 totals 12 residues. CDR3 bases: TGTGCCAGCAGGACCCGGGCGGGGGCCCAGTACTTC. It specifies CASRTRAGAQYF.

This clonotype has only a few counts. This chain's CDR3 is CASSLQGPGGNSPLHF. The CDR3 nucleotides read TGCGCCAGCAGCTTGCAAGGCCCAGGGGGCAATTCACCCCTCCACTTT. V and J are TRBV5-1 and TRBJ1-6; TRBD1 matches at 8 bases. CDR3 length equals 16 residues. Germline CDR1 and CDR2: SGHRS and YFSETQ. V was pared by 1 base and J by 7 bases, with 7 bases of the junction left unmatched. The full variable domain, in which reference TRBV5-1 and TRBJ1-6 provide the parts outside the CDR3, is KAGVTQTPRYLIKTRGQQVTLSCSPISGHRSVSWYQQTPGQGLQFLFEYFSETQRNKGNFPGRFSGRQFSNSRSEMNVSTLELGDSALYLCASSLQGPGGNSPLHFGNGTRLTVT.

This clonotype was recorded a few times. CDR3 DNA sequence: TGCGCCAGCAGCCCTAGATCAAGCGGGGGCCCGATCACAGATACGCAGTATTTT. Its protein is CASSPRSSGGPITDTQYF. The chain recombines TRBV5-1 with TRBJ2-3; 8 nucleotides match TRBD2. CDR3 length equals 18 residues. Germline V gene data show CDR1 as SGHRS and CDR2 as YFSETQ. Trimming removed 4 bases from V and 2 bases from J; junction bases left unmatched: 15.

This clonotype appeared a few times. CDR3 nucleotide sequence: TGTGCCAGCAGCCAAGATTTTGGAGCGCCTTGGGAGCTGTTTTTT. It specifies CASSQDFGAPWELFF. The chain is built from TRBV4-2 and TRBJ2-2; no reliable D call. The germline V gene has CDR1 LGHNA and CDR2 YNFKEQ. There are 15 residues in the CDR3. V shed 0 bases and J shed 9 bases, with 14 bases lying between them.

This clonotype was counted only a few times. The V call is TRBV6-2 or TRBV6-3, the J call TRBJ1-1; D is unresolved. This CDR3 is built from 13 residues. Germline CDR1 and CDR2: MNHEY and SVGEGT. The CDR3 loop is CASAGVFTTEAFF. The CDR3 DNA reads TGTGCTTCAGCAGGAGTGTTTACGACTGAAGCTTTCTTT.

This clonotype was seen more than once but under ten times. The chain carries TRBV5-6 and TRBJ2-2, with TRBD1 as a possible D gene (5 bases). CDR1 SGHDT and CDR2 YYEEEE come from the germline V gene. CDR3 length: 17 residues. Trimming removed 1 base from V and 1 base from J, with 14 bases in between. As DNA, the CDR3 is TGTGCCAGCAGCTTGATCGAAAGTCAGGGGAACACCGGGGAGCTGTTTTTT. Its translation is CASSLIESQGNTGELFF.

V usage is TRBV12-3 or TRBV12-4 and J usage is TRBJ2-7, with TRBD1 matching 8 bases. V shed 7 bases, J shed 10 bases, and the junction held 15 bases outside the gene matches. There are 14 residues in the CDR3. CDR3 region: CASTETGEVRDQYF. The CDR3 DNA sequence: TGTGCCAGCACTGAGACAGGGGAGGTACGCGATCAGTACTTC.

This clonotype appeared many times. The CDR3 is CASSYMRVYTF. For the CDR3, the DNA is TGTGCCAGCAGTTACATGAGGGTCTACACCTTC. The J gene is TRBJ1-2, the V gene TRBV6-5, with D unresolved. This CDR3 comprises 11 residues. Trimming cost V 2 bases and J 10 bases, with 8 bases left between them. CDR1 is MNHEY, CDR2 SVGAGI, per germline.

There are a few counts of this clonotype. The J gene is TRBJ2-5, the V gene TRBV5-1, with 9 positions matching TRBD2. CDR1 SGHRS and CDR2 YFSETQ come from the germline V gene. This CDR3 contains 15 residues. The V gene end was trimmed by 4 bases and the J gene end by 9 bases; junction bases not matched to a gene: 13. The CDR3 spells CASSLDGRRGGAQYF. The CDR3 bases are TGCGCCAGCAGCCTGGACGGGCGCCGCGGGGGGGCCCAGTACTTC.

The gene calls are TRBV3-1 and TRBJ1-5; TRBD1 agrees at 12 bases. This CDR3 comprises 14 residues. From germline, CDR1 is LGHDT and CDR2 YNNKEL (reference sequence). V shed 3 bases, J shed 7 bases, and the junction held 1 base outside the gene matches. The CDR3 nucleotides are TGTGCCAGCAGCCAGGGACAGGGGGCCCAGCCCCAGCATTTT. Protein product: CASSQGQGAQPQHF.

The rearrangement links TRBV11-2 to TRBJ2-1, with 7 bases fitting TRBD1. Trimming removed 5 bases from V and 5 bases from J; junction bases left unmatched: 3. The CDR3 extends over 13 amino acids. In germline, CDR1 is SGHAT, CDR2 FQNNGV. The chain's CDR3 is CASSKQGNNEQFF. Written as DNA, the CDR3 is TGTGCCAGCAGCAAACAGGGGAACAATGAGCAGTTCTTC.

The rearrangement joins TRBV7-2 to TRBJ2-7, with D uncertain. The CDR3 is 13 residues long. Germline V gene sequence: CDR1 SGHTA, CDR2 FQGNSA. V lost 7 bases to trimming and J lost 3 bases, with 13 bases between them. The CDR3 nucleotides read TGTGCCAGCACCCAGTACAGCAACTACGAGCAGTACTTC. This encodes CASTQYSNYEQYF.

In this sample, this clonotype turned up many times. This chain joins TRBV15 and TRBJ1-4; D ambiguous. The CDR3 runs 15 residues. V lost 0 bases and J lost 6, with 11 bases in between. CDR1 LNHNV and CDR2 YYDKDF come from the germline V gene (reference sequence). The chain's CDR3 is CATSRDRAWDEKLFF. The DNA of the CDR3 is TGTGCCACCAGCAGAGACCGGGCCTGGGATGAAAAACTGTTTTTT.

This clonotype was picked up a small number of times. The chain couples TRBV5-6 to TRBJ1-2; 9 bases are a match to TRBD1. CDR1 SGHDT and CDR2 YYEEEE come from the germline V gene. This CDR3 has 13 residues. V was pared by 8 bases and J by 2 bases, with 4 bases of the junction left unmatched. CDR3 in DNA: TGTGCCAGTGGGACAGGGCCCAACTATGGCTACACCTTC. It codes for CASGTGPNYGYTF.

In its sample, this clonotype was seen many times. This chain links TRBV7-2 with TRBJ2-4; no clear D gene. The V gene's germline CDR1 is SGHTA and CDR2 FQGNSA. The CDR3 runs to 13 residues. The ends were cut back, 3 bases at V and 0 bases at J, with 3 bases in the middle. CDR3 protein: CASSFEAKNIQYF. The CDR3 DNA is TGTGCCAGCAGCTTCGAAGCCAAAAACATTCAGTACTTC.

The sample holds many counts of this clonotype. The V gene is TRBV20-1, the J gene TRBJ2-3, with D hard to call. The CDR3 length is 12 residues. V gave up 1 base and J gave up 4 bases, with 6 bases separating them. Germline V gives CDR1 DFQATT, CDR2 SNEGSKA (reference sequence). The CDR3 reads CSARGGADTQYF. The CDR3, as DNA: TGCAGTGCTAGAGGTGGTGCAGATACGCAGTATTTT.

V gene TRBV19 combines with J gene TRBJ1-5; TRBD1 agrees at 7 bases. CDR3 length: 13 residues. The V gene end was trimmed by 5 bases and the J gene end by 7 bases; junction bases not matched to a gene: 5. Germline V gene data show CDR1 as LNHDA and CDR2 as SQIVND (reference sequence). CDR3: CASSQGGVQPQHF. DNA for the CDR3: TGTGCCAGTAGTCAAGGGGGCGTGCAGCCCCAGCATTTT.

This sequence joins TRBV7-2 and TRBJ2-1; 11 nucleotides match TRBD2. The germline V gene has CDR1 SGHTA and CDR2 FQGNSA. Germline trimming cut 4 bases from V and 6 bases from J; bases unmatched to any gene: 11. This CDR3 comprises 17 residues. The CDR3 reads CASSWGTSGPKGNEQFF. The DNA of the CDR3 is TGTGCCAGCAGCTGGGGGACTAGCGGACCCAAGGGCAATGAGCAGTTCTTC.